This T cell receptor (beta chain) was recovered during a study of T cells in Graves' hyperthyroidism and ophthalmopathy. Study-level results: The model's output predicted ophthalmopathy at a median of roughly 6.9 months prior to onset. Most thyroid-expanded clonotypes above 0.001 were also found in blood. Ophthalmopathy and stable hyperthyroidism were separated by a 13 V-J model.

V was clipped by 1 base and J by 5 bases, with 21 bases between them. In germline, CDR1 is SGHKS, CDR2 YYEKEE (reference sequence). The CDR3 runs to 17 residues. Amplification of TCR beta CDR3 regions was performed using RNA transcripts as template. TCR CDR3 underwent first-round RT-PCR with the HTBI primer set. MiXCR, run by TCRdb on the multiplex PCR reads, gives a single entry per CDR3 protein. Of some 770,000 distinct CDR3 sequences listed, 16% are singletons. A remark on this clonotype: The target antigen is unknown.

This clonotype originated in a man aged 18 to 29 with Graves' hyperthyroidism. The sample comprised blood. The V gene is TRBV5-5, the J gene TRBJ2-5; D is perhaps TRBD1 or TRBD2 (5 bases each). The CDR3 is CASSLSFFWGSAETQYF. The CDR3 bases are TGTGCCAGCAGCTTGTCATTTTTCTGGGGGAGCGCGGAGACCCAGTACTTC. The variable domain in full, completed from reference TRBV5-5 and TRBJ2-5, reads DAGVTQSPTHLIKTRGQQVTLRCSPISGHKSVSWYQQVLGQGPQFIFQYYEKEERGRGNFPDRFSARQFPNYSSELNVNALLLGDSALYLCASSLSFFWGSAETQYFGPGTRLLVL.